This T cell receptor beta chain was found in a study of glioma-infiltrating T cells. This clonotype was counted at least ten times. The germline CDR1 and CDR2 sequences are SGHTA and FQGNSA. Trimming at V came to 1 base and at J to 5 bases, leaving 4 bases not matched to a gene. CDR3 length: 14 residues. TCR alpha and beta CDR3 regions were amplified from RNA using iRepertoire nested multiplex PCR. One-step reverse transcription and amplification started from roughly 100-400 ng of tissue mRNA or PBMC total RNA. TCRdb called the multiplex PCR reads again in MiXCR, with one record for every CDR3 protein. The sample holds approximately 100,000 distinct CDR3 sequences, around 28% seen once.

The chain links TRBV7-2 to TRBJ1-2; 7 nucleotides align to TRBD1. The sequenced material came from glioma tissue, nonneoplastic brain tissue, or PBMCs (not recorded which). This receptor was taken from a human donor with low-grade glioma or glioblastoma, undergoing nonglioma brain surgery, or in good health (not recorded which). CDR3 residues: CASSLGGDSYGYTF. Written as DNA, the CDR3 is TGTGCCAGCAGCTTAGGTGGGGACAGTTATGGCTACACCTTC.